A single sample is the source of the 31 T cell receptor beta chains below, sequenced in a study of blood T cell repertoires in COVID-19 (dated by TCRdb to between 2020 and 2021). Library prep was done by the immunoSEQ multiplex PCR assay. Held by TCRdb, this immuneACCESS table contains in-frame sequences only and omits some clones. Under half of the omission traces to an unresolved V gene where checked; the cause of the rest is unknown. Here the sample has about 110,000 clones; 60% to 85% occur a single time. The ten biggest clones cover about 4.1% of the sample. Sequencing input: peripheral blood. The receptors shown here come from a human donor in a cohort sampled during active or convalescent COVID-19.

The chain couples TRBV28 to TRBJ2-2, with D possibly matching TRBD2 (6 bases). In germline, CDR1 is MDHEN, CDR2 SYDVKM. CDR3 length equals 13 residues. Trimming pared 10 bases from V and 7 bases from J, leaving 16 bases between. The CDR3 loop reads CATLRRGGGELFF. CDR3 bases: TGTGCCACCCTGAGGAGGGGAGGCGGGGAGCTGTTTTTT.

V is TRBV28 and J is TRBJ2-2; D may be TRBD1 (10 bases). Between the trimmed V and J ends, which lost 6 bases and 0 bases, there was a span of 26 bases. The CDR3 spans 20 residues. Germline CDR1 reads MDHEN; CDR2 reads SYDVKM. CDR3 DNA sequence: TGTGCCAGCAGCCGCCGGAGATCTAGCGGGACAGGGGCGAACACCGGGGAGCTGTTTTTT. Encoded protein: CASSRRRSSGTGANTGELFF.

This chain joins TRBV19 and TRBJ2-7, with 8 bases identical to TRBD1. CDR3 size: 15 residues. With 6 bases clipped from V and 6 bases from J, the junction kept 13 bases outside the gene matches. Germline V gene data show CDR1 as LNHDA and CDR2 as SQIVND (reference sequence). CDR3 coding DNA: TGTGCCAGTAGCGTTACGACAGGGGCCCCTGCCGAGCAGTACTTC. It is translated as CASSVTTGAPAEQYF. Variable domain in full (rest from reference TRBV19 and TRBJ2-7): DGGITQSPKYLFRKEGQNVTLSCEQNLNHDAMYWYRQDPGQGLRLIYYSQIVNDFQKGDIAEGYSVSREKKESFPLTVTSAQKNPTAFYLCASSVTTGAPAEQYFGPGTRLTVT.

This clone was seen more than once but under ten times. The V and J genes are TRBV27 and TRBJ1-6, with D perhaps TRBD1 (5 bases). Germline-derived CDR1 and CDR2 are MNHEY and SMNVEV (reference sequence). V was cut by 3 bases and J by 7 bases, with 13 bases left in between. This CDR3 has 15 residues. Here the CDR3 reads CASSFVGGSNSPLHF. The CDR3 nucleotides read TGTGCCAGCAGTTTTGTGGGGGGGTCGAATTCACCCCTCCACTTT.

A note on this clone: Other DNA sequences in this specimen translate into the identical CDR3. The chain carries TRBV7-2 and TRBJ1-5; perhaps TRBD1 as D (5 bases). The CDR3 spans 13 residues. Between the trimmed V and J ends, which lost 3 bases and 3 bases, there was a span of 6 bases. Germline V CDR1 and CDR2: SGHTA, FQGNSA. This chain's CDR3 is CASSLGLNQPQHF. CDR3 DNA: TGTGCCAGCAGCTTGGGGCTCAATCAGCCCCAGCATTTT.

The chain combines TRBV11-2 with TRBJ2-7, with TRBD2 identical over 8 bases. This CDR3 has 15 residues. The germline V gene has CDR1 SGHAT and CDR2 FQNNGV. The V gene end was trimmed by 6 bases and the J gene end by 2 bases; junction bases not matched to a gene: 9. The CDR3 DNA reads TGTGCCAGCAGGTTCCCACCGGGACTAGCCTACGAGCAGTACTTC. It encodes CASRFPPGLAYEQYF.

The chain carries TRBV27 and TRBJ1-6; TRBD1 aligns across 12 bases. V lost 3 bases and J lost 0; bases outside the gene matches: 12. Germline assignment: CDR1 MNHEY and CDR2 SMNVEV (reference sequence). The CDR3 extends over 21 amino acids. CDR3 coding DNA: TGTGCCAGCAGTTTTCGGCCCGGGACAGGGGGCCCTAGCTCCTATAATTCACCCCTCCACTTT. The encoded protein is CASSFRPGTGGPSSYNSPLHF.

V usage is TRBV4-3 and J usage is TRBJ1-6; D not resolved. The CDR3 is 14 amino acids. Germline loops: CDR1 LGHNA, CDR2 YSLEER. V was trimmed by 4 bases and J by 6 bases, leaving 10 bases between them. The CDR3 DNA is TGCGCCAGCAGCCCTCAACGGGGTAATTCACCCCTCCACTTT. Protein sequence: CASSPQRGNSPLHF.

This clone was seen a handful of times. The V gene is TRBV7-9, the J gene TRBJ1-2; D perhaps matches TRBD1 (6 bases). Germline V gives CDR1 SEHNR, CDR2 FQNEAQ (reference sequence). V lost 4 bases, J lost 8 bases, and 17 bases lay in between. The CDR3 length is 14 residues. Here the CDR3 DNA reads TGTGCCAGCAGCTCCCTGCAGGGGTCCGGGGGCTACACCTTC. It codes for CASSSLQGSGGYTF.

This chain links TRBV6-2 or TRBV6-3 with TRBJ1-6, with 7 bases matching TRBD1. J lost 7 bases, V lost 4 bases, and 7 bases had no gene match. Germline V gives CDR1 MNHEY, CDR2 SVGEGT. The length of the CDR3 is 15 residues. CDR3 coding DNA: TGTGCCAGCAGTTTAGGGGGCGCCAGGAATTCACCCCTCCACTTT. This sequence encodes CASSLGGARNSPLHF.

This clone was observed a handful of times. V gene TRBV7-2 combines with J gene TRBJ1-1, with TRBD1 identical over 8 bases. V lost 1 base, J lost 4 bases, and 2 bases stayed unmatched. The germline gives CDR1 SGHTA, CDR2 FQGNSA. The length of the CDR3 is 14 residues. The DNA of the CDR3 is TGTGCCAGCAGCTTAGACAGGGGGTCCACTGAAGCTTTCTTT. It is translated as CASSLDRGSTEAFF.

The chain carries TRBV7-2 and TRBJ2-4; no clear D. Trimming took 10 bases from V and 7 from J, leaving 11 bases between them. The CDR3 runs to 11 residues. Germline assignment: CDR1 SGHTA and CDR2 FQGNSA. The DNA of the CDR3 is TGTGCCACCACAGACCTTAACATTCAGTACTTC. It specifies CATTDLNIQYF.

In its sample, this clone was seen a few times. This chain connects TRBV28 to TRBJ1-5; 9 nucleotides match TRBD1. Germline V CDR1 and CDR2: MDHEN, SYDVKM. The CDR3 totals 18 residues. V gave up 1 base and J gave up 2 bases; unmatched junction bases: 9. CDR3 nucleotide sequence: TGTGCCAGCAGTTTATTTGGACAGGGGTTGGGTGGCAATCAGCCCCAGCATTTT. This codes for CASSLFGQGLGGNQPQHF.

The chain links TRBV30 to TRBJ1-4; 7 bases fit TRBD1. V gave up 4 bases and J gave up 2 bases; unmatched junction bases: 13. Germline V lookup: CDR1 GTSNPN, CDR2 SVGIG (reference sequence). The length of the CDR3 is 17 residues. The CDR3 DNA reads TGTGCCTGGAATCAACAGGGGAGAAAGGGGACTAATGAAAAACTGTTTTTT. Translated, it gives CAWNQQGRKGTNEKLFF.

The V gene is TRBV4-1, the J gene TRBJ2-2, with 14 bases lining up with TRBD2. The CDR3 has 17 residues. Germline CDR1 MGHRA, CDR2 YSYEKL. After removal of 1 base from V and 8 bases from J, the junction contained 6 bases not matched to a gene. The CDR3 reads CASSQGGLAGVYGELFF. CDR3 DNA: TGCGCCAGCAGCCAAGGGGGACTAGCGGGGGTTTATGGGGAGCTGTTTTTT.

The CDR3 is CASSPGGGGEETQYF. DNA for the CDR3: TGTGCCAGCAGCCCGGGGGGGGGAGGTGAAGAGACCCAGTACTTC. V gene TRBV11-2 combines with J gene TRBJ2-5; 8 nucleotides match TRBD2. Germline V lookup: CDR1 SGHAT, CDR2 FQNNGV. The CDR3 contains 15 residues. V shed 5 bases and J 3 bases; nucleotides not matched to a gene: 8.

The DNA of the CDR3 is TGCAGCGTTGAAGATCGAGGGTATGGCTACACCTTC. This translates into CSVEDRGYGYTF. V usage is TRBV29-1 and J usage is TRBJ1-2; D remains unclear. Germline V CDR1 and CDR2: SQVTM, ANQGSEA. CDR3 length equals 12 residues. Between the trimmed V and J ends, which lost 0 bases and 5 bases, there was a span of 7 bases.

V is TRBV10-3 and J is TRBJ1-2; 8 bases are shared with TRBD1. In germline, CDR1 is ENHRY, CDR2 SYGVKD. The junction had 4 bases not matched to a gene; V was cut back by 0 bases and J by 7 bases. The length of the CDR3 is 14 residues. The CDR3 DNA follows: TGTGCCATCAGTGAGTCGGACAGGGAGAGTGGCTACACCTTC. This translates into CAISESDRESGYTF.

The chain employs TRBV27 and TRBJ1-2, with 8 bases lining up with TRBD1. The CDR3 is 20 amino acids. Germline V lookup: CDR1 MNHEY, CDR2 SMNVEV (reference sequence). V dropped 1 base and J dropped 8; count of bases not matched to a gene: 24. The CDR3 sequence is CASSLFGGRVLGQGEFGYTF. Written as DNA, the CDR3 is TGTGCCAGCAGTTTATTCGGGGGGAGGGTTTTAGGACAGGGTGAGTTCGGCTACACCTTC.

This chain links TRBV28 with TRBJ2-5; weak D call: TRBD2 (6 bases). Germline V gene lookup returns CDR1 MDHEN and CDR2 SYDVKM. Trimming pared 6 bases from V and 3 bases from J, leaving 11 bases between. This CDR3 region has 13 residues. In nucleotides, the CDR3 is TGTGCCAGCAGGGACTACCTCAAAGAGACCCAGTACTTC. It specifies CASRDYLKETQYF. Full variable domain (remainder filled in from reference TRBV28 and TRBJ2-5): DVKVTQSSRYLVKRTGEKVFLECVQDMDHENMFWYRQDPGLGLRLIYFSYDVKMKEKGDIPEGYSVSREKKERFSLILESASTNQTSMYLCASRDYLKETQYFGPGTRLLVL.

The rearrangement links TRBV28 to TRBJ2-3; 7 bases match TRBD2. V lost 7 bases, J lost 2 bases, and 12 bases stayed unmatched. This CDR3 comprises 16 residues. Germline V gene lookup returns CDR1 MDHEN and CDR2 SYDVKM. CDR3 sequence (DNA): TGTGCCAGCAAGCCCGGGGGGTTCCGGCACACAGATACGCAGTATTTT. This sequence encodes CASKPGGFRHTDTQYF.

This clone was detected ten times or more. This rearrangement joins TRBV29-1 to TRBJ2-1, with 7 bases fitting TRBD2. The length of the CDR3 is 15 residues. The germline V gene has CDR1 SQVTM and CDR2 ANQGSEA. Trimming took 6 bases from V and 4 from J; bases not matched to a gene: 12. CDR3 loop: CSVKHPGGGYNEQFF. CDR3 nucleotides: TGCAGCGTCAAACACCCGGGGGGTGGGTACAATGAGCAGTTCTTC.

The chain carries TRBV2 and TRBJ1-2, with D maybe TRBD1 (5 bases). The V gene lost 5 bases and the J gene lost 8 bases, with 12 bases spanning the gap. The germline CDR1 and CDR2 sequences are SNHLY and FYNNEI. The CDR3 length is 12 residues. The CDR3 DNA follows: TGTGCCAGCAGTAAAGGGCGACAGGGCTACACCTTC. Translating it yields CASSKGRQGYTF.

The chain carries TRBV15 and TRBJ1-5; D may be TRBD1 (6 bases). CDR1 and CDR2 (germline): LNHNV, YYDKDF (reference sequence). V lost 1 base to trimming and J lost 2 bases, with 6 bases between them. This CDR3 is 14 amino acids long. Here the CDR3 reads CATSRGQGNQPQHF. The CDR3 coding sequence is TGTGCCACCAGCAGAGGACAGGGCAATCAGCCCCAGCATTTT.

V and J are TRBV7-2 and TRBJ2-1; a possible D gene is TRBD2 (6 bases). The CDR3 extends over 15 amino acids. The germline CDR1 and CDR2 sequences are SGHTA and FQGNSA. Trimming stripped 2 bases from V and 4 bases from J, with 12 bases between. The CDR3 bases are TGTGCCAGCAGCTTAATCGCGGGGACTTACAATGAGCAGTTCTTC. It translates to CASSLIAGTYNEQFF.

V and J are TRBV15 and TRBJ2-1; no firm D call. The ends were cut back, 0 bases at V and 8 bases at J, with 8 bases in the middle. Germline CDR1 and CDR2: LNHNV and YYDKDF (reference sequence). The CDR3 runs to 13 residues. CDR3 sequence reads: CATSRDRSDEQFF. CDR3 DNA: TGTGCCACCAGCAGAGATCGTTCGGATGAGCAGTTCTTC.

Turning to this clone: Other DNA sequences from this sample encode an identical CDR3 as well. The genes are TRBV18 and TRBJ1-2; no firm D call. V lost 2 bases and J 3 bases, leaving 7 bases between the germline ends. This CDR3 has 13 amino acids. From germline, CDR1 is KGHSH and CDR2 LQKENI. The CDR3 region is CASSPGQDYGYTF. Written as DNA, the CDR3 is TGTGCCAGCTCACCAGGGCAGGACTATGGCTACACCTTC.

This clone came up many times. The V gene is TRBV5-1, the J gene TRBJ1-6; unclear D gene. The CDR3 is made up of 12 amino acids. CDR1 SGHRS and CDR2 YFSETQ come from the germline V gene. V was trimmed by 2 bases and J by 9 bases, leaving 6 bases between them. The CDR3 protein is CASSLDSSPLHF. The CDR3 bases are TGCGCCAGCAGCTTAGATAGTTCACCCCTCCACTTT.

This sequence joins TRBV2 and TRBJ2-5; D unclear. With 6 bases removed from V and 5 bases from J, the gap between germline ends came to 13 bases. Germline V CDR1 and CDR2: SNHLY, FYNNEI. This CDR3 spans 13 amino acids. This CDR3 reads CASSSRLGETQYF. CDR3 sequence (DNA): TGTGCCAGCAGCAGTAGGCTCGGGGAGACCCAGTACTTC.

V is TRBV6-6 and J is TRBJ1-5, with D possibly being TRBD1 (5 bases). This CDR3 is built from 16 residues. CDR1 is MNHNY and CDR2 is SVGAGI in the germline V gene (reference sequence). Trimming removed 5 bases at V and 2 bases at J, with 16 bases between. Here the CDR3 reads CASSAPGGVGNQPQHF. CDR3 coding DNA: TGTGCCAGCAGTGCCCCGGGAGGGGTCGGCAATCAGCCCCAGCATTTT.

V and J are TRBV24-1 and TRBJ1-5, with D perhaps TRBD1 (6 bases). V was pared by 4 bases and J by 0 bases, with 6 bases between. The CDR3 is 14 residues long. Germline CDR1 reads KGHDR; CDR2 reads SFDVKD. CDR3 bases: TGTGCCACCAGTGACAGGGGTAGCAATCAGCCCCAGCATTTT. Translation gives CATSDRGSNQPQHF.